These T cell receptor beta chains were read from a single sample in a study of regulatory T cells in long-lasting Graves disease. TCRdb re-analysed the multiplex PCR reads in MiXCR, keeping a single row per CDR3 protein. The sample carries 400,000 to 500,000 distinct CDR3 sequences, about 15% recorded once. The sample was also reused in another study, on T cells in Graves' hyperthyroidism and ophthalmopathy.

This sample comprised peripheral blood mononuclear cells (PBMCs), obtained at new diagnosis, from a patient treated with antithyroid drugs. The receptors here all came from a woman in her late teens or twenties with Graves disease. Both conserved end residues are part of each CDR3. A D gene is named only where the DNA matches it firmly. Expanded clones get a size class; other rows say once, few or many, or leave the size out.

14 TRBJ2-3 TRBV2 - TRBD2 TGTGCCAGCAGTGGCCTAGCGGGAGTAGATACGCAGTATTTT CASSGLAGVDTQYF
15 TRBJ1-5 TRBV10-2 - - TGCGCCAGCAAAGTATCGGGAAATAGCAATCAGCCCCAGCATTTT CASKVSGNSNQPQHF
16 TRBJ2-7 TRBV28 - TRBD2 TGTGCCAGCACCCTGGGACTAGCGGGCACCTCCTACGAGCAGTACTTC CASTLGLAGTSYEQYF
17 TRBJ2-1 TRBV5-1 many - TGCGCCAGCAGCTTTCCCCAGACTAGGGGTTCCTACAATGAGCAGTTCTTC CASSFPQTRGSYNEQFF
15 TRBJ1-5 TRBV19 many TRBD1 TGTGCCAGTAGACGGGACAGGGGGAATGGTCAGCCCCAGCATTTT CASRRDRGNGQPQHF
16 TRBJ2-5 TRBV13 many TRBD2 TGTGCCAGCAGCCCGCCGGGTAGCGGGATATCAGAGACCCAGTACTTC CASSPPGSGISETQYF
14 TRBJ2-1 TRBV6-9 few - TGTGCCAGCAGTTATGCGGGGCCCTACAATGAGCAGTTCTTC CASSYAGPYNEQFF
13 TRBJ2-5 TRBV7-6 many - TGTGCCAGCAGTAGGAGGTACCAAGAGACCCAGTACTTC CASSRRYQETQYF
16 TRBJ2-3 TRBV28 many TRBD1 TGTGCCAGCAGTTCCAGGACAGGCCCCAGGAGAGATACGCAGTATTTT CASSSRTGPRRDTQYF
15 TRBJ1-5 TRBV28 many - TGTGCCAGCAGTTTCTTGGGGGCGCGGGATCAGCCCCAGCATTTT CASSFLGARDQPQHF
13 TRBJ2-1 TRBV7-9 few - TGTGCCAGCAGCTTTAACTCCCGGCGTGAGCAGTTCTTC CASSFNSRREQFF
12 TRBJ2-1 TRBV20-1 - TRBD2 TGCAGTGCCCGGACTAGGATCAATGAGCAGTTCTTC CSARTRINEQFF
17 TRBJ2-1 TRBV5-5 many - TGTGCCAGCAGCTTGAGAGGGCTTGGCGGGATGGTTAATGAGCAGTTCTTC CASSLRGLGGMVNEQFF
15 TRBJ1-5 TRBV6-1 - - TGTGCCGCTTATGACAGGTTTTATAGCAATCAGCCCCAGCATTTT CAAYDRFYSNQPQHF
15 TRBJ2-7 TRBV5-1 many TRBD1 TGCGCCAGCAGCTACGGACAGGTGGAGGCTCGGGAGCAGTACTTC CASSYGQVEAREQYF
16 TRBJ1-5 TRBV12-3/TRBV12-4 many - TGTGCCAGCAGTTTAGGTCAGCTCAATAGCAATCAGCCCCAGCATTTT CASSLGQLNSNQPQHF
10 TRBJ2-1 TRBV20-1 few - TGCAGTGCTCCCCTCGGTGAGCAGTTCTTC CSAPLGEQFF
12 TRBJ2-1 TRBV29-1 many - TGCAGCGCTAACATCGGGTACAATGAGCAGTTCTTC CSANIGYNEQFF
15 TRBJ1-2 TRBV11-3 - - TGTGCCAGCAGCCCTAGGGGACAATCAGGCTATGGCTACACCTTC CASSPRGQSGYGYTF
15 TRBJ2-1 TRBV10-1 few TRBD2 TGCGCCAGCAGTGAGTCCTCGAGCGGGAGGGGTGAGCAGTTCTTC CASSESSSGRGEQFF
14 TRBJ2-3 TRBV20-1 few TRBD1 TGCAGTGCTATCAGGGGGCCAGGCACAGATACGCAGTATTTT CSAIRGPGTDTQYF
17 TRBJ2-7 TRBV4-1 - - TGCGCCAGCAGCCAAGATCGTGGGGTAGCGATCTCCTACGAGCAGTACTTC CASSQDRGVAISYEQYF
13 TRBJ2-7 TRBV29-1 many TRBD1 TGCAGCGCCCGGACAGGGCCTCTCTACGAGCAGTACTTC CSARTGPLYEQYF
13 TRBJ2-3 TRBV20-1 many - TGCAGTGCTTCCTACGGGAGCACAGATACGCAGTATTTT CSASYGSTDTQYF
15 TRBJ2-1 TRBV7-3 - - TGTGCCAGCGGCTACCGGGACTCAACCCCCAATGAGCAGTTCTTC CASGYRDSTPNEQFF
17 TRBJ2-3 TRBV7-2 many TRBD2 TGTGCCAGCAGCTCCCCAGGGACTAGCGGGCTCGGGGATACGCAGTATTTT CASSSPGTSGLGDTQYF
14 TRBJ2-5 TRBV10-3 many - TGTGCCATCAGTGAAACGGGAGAGTGGGAGACCCAGTACTTC CAISETGEWETQYF
14 TRBJ1-1 TRBV5-6 - - TGTGCCAGCAGCTCTTTTCAGGCCGTGACTGAAGCTTTCTTT CASSSFQAVTEAFF
15 TRBJ2-5 TRBV28 few TRBD1 TGTGCCAGCAGTTTGGACAGGGGGCGCGAAGAGACCCAGTACTTC CASSLDRGREETQYF
14 TRBJ1-5 TRBV28 many - TGTGCCAGCAGTAATATTAGGGGCAATCAGCCCCAGCATTTT CASSNIRGNQPQHF
14 TRBJ2-7 TRBV11-2 many TRBD1 TGTGCCAGCAGCTTCCAGGACAGGGTGGGCGAGCAGTACTTC CASSFQDRVGEQYF
17 TRBJ1-1 TRBV19 few - TGTGCCAGTAGTCCCGCGCAGCACAGGGCTACACATACTGAAGCTTTCTTT CASSPAQHRATHTEAFF
16 TRBJ2-1 TRBV28 many - TGTGCCAGCAGTCGCTCTGACAGGAGAATAAGATATGAGCAGTTCTTC CASSRSDRRIRYEQFF
14 TRBJ1-2 TRBV2 many - TGTGCCAGCGAACCTGGACGGGAACTCTATGGCTACACCTTC CASEPGRELYGYTF
12 TRBJ2-7 TRBV20-1 many - TGCAGTGCTAGTGTTCTTAACTACGAGCAGTACTTC CSASVLNYEQYF
15 TRBJ1-4 TRBV28 - TRBD1 TGTGCCAGCATCCATAAGGACAGGGGTAATGAAAAACTGTTTTTT CASIHKDRGNEKLFF
16 TRBJ2-7 TRBV6-2/TRBV6-3 many TRBD2 TGTGCCAGCAGTTACACCTCCGGGACTACAAGCAACGAGCAGTACTTC CASSYTSGTTSNEQYF
16 TRBJ2-7 TRBV11-1 many TRBD2 TGTGCCAGCAGCTTAGAGGCTAGCGGGAGTATCTACGAGCAGTACTTC CASSLEASGSIYEQYF
17 TRBJ2-3 TRBV5-1 many - TGCGCCAGCAGCTTGGCCTTAGACCCCTCCGCCACAGATACGCAGTATTTT CASSLALDPSATDTQYF
14 TRBJ2-1 TRBV11-2 many - TGTGCCAGCAGCCGACTAGATTTATACAATGAGCAGTTCTTC CASSRLDLYNEQFF
13 TRBJ1-1 TRBV30 many - TGTGCCTGGAGTGGGAGTGGGTTCACTGAAGCTTTCTTT CAWSGSGFTEAFF